Reported below is one T cell receptor beta chain. These data belong to a study of blood T cell repertoires in COVID-19. Study overall: The cDNA or gDNA used as material had been derived from T cells, B-cell-depleted T cells, or PBMCs.

Germline CDR1 reads KGHSH; CDR2 reads LQKENI. Trimming took 3 bases from V and 2 from J, leaving 16 bases between them. The CDR3 spans 16 residues. Original processing methods: Nucleated cell counts were estimated from reference gene primer amplification. The protocol was immunoSEQ multiplex PCR, while the TCRdb copy is restricted to in-frame clones and leaves out a portion. Clone size and V and J calls were adopted from that table, with D and trimming inferred from the DNA. The profile shows under 300,000 clones, 70% to 90% of them singletons. The sequenced material came from peripheral blood. This sequence was found in a woman aged 70 to 79 with active or convalescent COVID-19. This rearrangement joins TRBV18 to TRBJ1-1, with D possibly TRBD1 on 6 matching bases. This chain's CDR3 is CASSPVVLGGNTEAFF. CDR3 sequence (DNA): TGTGCCAGCTCACCGGTAGTTTTAGGGGGTAACACTGAAGCTTTCTTT.